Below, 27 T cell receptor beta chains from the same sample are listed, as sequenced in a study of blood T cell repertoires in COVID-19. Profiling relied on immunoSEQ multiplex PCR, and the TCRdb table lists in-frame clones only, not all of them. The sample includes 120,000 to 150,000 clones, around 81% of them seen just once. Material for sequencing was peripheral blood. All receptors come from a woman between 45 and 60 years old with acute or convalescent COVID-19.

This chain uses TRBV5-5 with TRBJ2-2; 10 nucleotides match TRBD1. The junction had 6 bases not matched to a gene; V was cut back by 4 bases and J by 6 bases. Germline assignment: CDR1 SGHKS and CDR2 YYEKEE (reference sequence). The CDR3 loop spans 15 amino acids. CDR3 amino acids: CASSRDRGSAGELFF. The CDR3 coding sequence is TGTGCCAGCAGCCGGGACAGGGGCTCCGCCGGGGAGCTGTTTTTT.

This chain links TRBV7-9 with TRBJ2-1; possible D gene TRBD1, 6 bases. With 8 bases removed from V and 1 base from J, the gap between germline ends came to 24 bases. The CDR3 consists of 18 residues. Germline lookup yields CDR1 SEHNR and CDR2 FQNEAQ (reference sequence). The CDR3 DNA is TGTGCCAGCGACGGGAATTATGACAGGCCCAATTCCTACAATGAGCAGTTCTTC. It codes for CASDGNYDRPNSYNEQFF.

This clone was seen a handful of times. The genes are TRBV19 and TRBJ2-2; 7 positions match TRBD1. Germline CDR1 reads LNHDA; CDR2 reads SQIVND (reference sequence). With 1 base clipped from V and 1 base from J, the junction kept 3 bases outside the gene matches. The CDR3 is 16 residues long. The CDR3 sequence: CASSIGWDRNTGELFF. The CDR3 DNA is TGTGCCAGTAGTATAGGATGGGACAGGAACACCGGGGAGCTGTTTTTT.

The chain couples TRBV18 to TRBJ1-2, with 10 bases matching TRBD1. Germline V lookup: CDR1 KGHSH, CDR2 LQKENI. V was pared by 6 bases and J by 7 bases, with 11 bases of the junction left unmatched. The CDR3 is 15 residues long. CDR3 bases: TGTGCCAGCTCGCCCGGGACAGGGGTGTTATCTGGCTACACCTTC. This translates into CASSPGTGVLSGYTF.

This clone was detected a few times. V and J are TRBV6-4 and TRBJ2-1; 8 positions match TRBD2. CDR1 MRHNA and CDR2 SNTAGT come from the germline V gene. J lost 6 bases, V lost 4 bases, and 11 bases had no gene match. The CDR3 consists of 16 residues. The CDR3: CASSGSSGLASNEQFF. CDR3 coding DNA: TGTGCCAGCAGTGGCTCTAGCGGGTTGGCTTCCAATGAGCAGTTCTTC.

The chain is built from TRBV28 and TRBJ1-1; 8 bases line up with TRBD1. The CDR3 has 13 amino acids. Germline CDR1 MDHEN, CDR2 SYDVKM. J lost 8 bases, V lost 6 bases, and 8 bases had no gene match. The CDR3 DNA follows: TGTGCCAGCAGCGTACCCAGGGGGCGAGAAGCTTTCTTT. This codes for CASSVPRGREAFF.

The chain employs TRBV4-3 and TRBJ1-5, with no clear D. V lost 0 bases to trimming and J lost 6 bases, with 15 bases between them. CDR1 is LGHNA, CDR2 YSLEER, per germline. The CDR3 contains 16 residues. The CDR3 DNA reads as TGCGCCAGCAGCCAAGATCTCTGGGGAGACGGTCAGCCCCAGCATTTT. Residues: CASSQDLWGDGQPQHF.

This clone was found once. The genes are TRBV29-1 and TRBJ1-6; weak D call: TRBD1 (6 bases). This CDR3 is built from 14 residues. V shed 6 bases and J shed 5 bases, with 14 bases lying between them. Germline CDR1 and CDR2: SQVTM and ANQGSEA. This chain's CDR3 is CSVATGFDNSPLHF. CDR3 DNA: TGCAGCGTAGCGACAGGCTTCGATAATTCACCCCTCCACTTT.

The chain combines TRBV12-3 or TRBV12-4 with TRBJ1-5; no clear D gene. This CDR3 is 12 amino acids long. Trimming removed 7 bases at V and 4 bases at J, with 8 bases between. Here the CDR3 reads CASTEQNQPQHF. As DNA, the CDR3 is TGTGCCAGCACCGAACAGAATCAGCCCCAGCATTTT.

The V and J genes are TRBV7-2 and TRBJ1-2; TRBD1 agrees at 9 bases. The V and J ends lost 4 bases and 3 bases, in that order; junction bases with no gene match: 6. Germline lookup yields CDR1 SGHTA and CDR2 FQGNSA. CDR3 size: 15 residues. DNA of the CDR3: TGTGCCAGCAGCTCACAGGGGGCTGGTGACTATGGCTACACCTTC. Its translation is CASSSQGAGDYGYTF.

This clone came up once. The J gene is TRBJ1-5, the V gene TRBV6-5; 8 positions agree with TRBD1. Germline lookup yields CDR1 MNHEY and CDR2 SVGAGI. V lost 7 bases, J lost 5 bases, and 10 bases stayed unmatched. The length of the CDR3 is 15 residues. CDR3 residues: CASNLRQGWDQPQHF. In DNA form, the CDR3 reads TGTGCCAGCAATCTCCGACAGGGGTGGGATCAGCCCCAGCATTTT.

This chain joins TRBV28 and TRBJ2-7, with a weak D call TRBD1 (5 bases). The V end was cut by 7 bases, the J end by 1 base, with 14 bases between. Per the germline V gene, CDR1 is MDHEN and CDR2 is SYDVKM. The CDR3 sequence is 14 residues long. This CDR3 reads CASMRPDRSYEQYF. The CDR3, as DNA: TGTGCCAGCATGAGGCCCGACAGATCCTACGAGCAGTACTTC.

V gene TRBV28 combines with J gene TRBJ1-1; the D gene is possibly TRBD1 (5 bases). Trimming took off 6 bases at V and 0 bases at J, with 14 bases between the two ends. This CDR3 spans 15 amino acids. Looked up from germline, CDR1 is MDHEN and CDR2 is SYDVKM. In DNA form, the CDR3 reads TGTGCCAGCAGCCGTCCGGGGACTCTGAACACTGAAGCTTTCTTT. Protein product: CASSRPGTLNTEAFF.

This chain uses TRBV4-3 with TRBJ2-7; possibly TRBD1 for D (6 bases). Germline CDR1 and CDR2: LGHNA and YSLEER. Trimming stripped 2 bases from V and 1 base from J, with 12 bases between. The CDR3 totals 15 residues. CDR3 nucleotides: TGCGCCAGCAGCCAAATGCAACAGGGTTCCTACGAGCAGTACTTC. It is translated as CASSQMQQGSYEQYF.

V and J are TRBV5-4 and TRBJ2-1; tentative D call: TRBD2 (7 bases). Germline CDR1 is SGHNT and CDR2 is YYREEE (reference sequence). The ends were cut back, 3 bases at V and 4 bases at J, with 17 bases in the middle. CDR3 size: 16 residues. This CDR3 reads CASSSPWGGAYNEQFF. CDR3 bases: TGTGCCAGCAGCTCCCCTTGGGGGGGCGCTTACAATGAGCAGTTCTTC. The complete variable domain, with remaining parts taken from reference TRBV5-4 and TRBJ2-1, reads ETGVTQSPTHLIKTRGQQVTLRCSSQSGHNTVSWYQQALGQGPQFIFQYYREEENGRGNFPPRFSGLQFPNYSSELNVNALELDDSALYLCASSSPWGGAYNEQFFGPGTRLTVL.

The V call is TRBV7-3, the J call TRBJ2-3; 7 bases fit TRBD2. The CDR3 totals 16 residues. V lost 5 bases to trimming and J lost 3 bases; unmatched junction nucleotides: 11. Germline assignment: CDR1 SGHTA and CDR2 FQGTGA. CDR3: CASSLFPGEGTDTQYF. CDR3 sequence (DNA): TGTGCCAGCAGCCTCTTCCCGGGGGAGGGTACAGATACGCAGTATTTT.

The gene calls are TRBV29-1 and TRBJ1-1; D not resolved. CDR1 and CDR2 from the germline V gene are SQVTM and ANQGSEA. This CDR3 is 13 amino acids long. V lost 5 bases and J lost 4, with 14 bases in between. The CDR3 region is CSVLGGWSTEAFF. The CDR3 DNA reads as TGCAGCGTTCTAGGCGGCTGGAGCACTGAAGCTTTCTTT.

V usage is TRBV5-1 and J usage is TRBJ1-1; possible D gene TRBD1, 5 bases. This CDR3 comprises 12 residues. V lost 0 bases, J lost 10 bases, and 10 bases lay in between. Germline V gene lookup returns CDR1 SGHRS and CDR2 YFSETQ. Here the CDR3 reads CASSLVGGSAFF. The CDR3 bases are TGCGCCAGCAGCTTGGTGGGGGGGTCAGCTTTCTTT.

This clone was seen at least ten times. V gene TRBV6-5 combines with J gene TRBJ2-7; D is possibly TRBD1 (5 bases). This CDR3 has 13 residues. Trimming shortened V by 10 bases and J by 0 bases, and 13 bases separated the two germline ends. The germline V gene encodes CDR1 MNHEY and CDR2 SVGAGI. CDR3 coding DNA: TGTGCCACCACGACAGCCAGCTCCTACGAGCAGTACTTC. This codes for CATTTASSYEQYF.

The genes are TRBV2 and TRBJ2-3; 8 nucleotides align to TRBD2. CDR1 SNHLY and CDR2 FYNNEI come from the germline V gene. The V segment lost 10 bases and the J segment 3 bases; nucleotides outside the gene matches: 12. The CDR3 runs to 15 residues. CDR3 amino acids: CATQPGGRRTDTQYF. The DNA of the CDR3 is TGTGCCACCCAACCGGGGGGGCGAAGGACAGATACGCAGTATTTT.

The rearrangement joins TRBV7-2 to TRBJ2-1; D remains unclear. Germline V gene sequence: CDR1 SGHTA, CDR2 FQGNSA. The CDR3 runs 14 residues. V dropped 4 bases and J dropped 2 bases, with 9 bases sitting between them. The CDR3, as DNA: TGTGCCAGCAGCTCAGCCTCCCCCTACAATGAGCAGTTCTTC. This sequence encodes CASSSASPYNEQFF.

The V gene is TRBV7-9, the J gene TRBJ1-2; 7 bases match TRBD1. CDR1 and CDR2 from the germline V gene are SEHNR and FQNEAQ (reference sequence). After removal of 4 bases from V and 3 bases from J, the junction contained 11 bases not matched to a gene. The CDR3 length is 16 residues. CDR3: CASSSAGQPLHYGYTF. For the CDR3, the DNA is TGTGCCAGCAGCTCTGCGGGACAGCCCCTTCACTATGGCTACACCTTC.

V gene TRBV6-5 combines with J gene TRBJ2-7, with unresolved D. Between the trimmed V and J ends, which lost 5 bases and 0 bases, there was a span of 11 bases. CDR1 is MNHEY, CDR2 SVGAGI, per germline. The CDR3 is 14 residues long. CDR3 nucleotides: TGTGCCAGCAGTCAAACAGTTGACTCCTACGAGCAGTACTTC. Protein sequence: CASSQTVDSYEQYF.

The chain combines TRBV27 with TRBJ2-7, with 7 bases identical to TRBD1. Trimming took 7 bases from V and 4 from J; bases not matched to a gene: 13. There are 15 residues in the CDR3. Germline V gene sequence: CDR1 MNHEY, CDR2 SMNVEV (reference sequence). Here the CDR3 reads CASKAMTGKSYEQYF. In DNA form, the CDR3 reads TGTGCCAGCAAAGCTATGACAGGGAAGAGTTACGAGCAGTACTTC.

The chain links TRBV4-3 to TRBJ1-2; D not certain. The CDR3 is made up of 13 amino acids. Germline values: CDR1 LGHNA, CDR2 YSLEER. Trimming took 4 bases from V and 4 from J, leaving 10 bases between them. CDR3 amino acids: CASSPEVRYGYTF. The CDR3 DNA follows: TGCGCCAGCAGCCCAGAGGTGCGCTATGGCTACACCTTC.

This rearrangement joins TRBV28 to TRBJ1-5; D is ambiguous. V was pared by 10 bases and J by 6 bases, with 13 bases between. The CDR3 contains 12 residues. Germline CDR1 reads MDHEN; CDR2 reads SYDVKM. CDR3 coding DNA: TGTGCCACCGGAGGGAATACTCAGCCCCAGCATTTT. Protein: CATGGNTQPQHF.

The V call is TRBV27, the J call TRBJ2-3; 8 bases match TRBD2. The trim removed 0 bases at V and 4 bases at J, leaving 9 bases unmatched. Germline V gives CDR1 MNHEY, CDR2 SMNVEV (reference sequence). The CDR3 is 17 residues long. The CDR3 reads CASSLSSGGGPADTQYF. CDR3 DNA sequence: TGTGCCAGCAGTTTATCCTCTGGCGGGGGGCCAGCAGATACGCAGTATTTT.